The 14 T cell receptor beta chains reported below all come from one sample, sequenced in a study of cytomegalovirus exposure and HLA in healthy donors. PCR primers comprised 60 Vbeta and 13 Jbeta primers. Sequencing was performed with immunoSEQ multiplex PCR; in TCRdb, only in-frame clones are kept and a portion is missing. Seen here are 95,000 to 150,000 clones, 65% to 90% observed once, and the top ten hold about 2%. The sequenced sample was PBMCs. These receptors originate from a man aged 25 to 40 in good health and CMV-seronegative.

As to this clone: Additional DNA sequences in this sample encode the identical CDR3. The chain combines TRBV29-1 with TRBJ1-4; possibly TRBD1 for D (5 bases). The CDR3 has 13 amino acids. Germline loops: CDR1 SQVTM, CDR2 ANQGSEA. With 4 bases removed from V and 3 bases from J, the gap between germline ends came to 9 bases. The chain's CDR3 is CSVGGRSNEKLFF. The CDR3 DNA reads TGCAGCGTTGGGGGGAGGTCTAATGAAAAACTGTTTTTT.

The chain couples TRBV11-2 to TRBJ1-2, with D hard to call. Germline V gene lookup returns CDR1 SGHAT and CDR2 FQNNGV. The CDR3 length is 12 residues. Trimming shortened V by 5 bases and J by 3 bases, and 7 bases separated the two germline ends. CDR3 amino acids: CASSARDYGYTF. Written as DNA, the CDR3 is TGTGCCAGCAGCGCGCGAGACTATGGCTACACCTTC.

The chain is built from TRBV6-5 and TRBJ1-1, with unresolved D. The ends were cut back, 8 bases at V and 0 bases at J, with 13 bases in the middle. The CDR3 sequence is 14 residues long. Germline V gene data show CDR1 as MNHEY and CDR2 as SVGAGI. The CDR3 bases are TGTGCCAGCTCCGTTAGTGCCATGAACACTGAAGCTTTCTTT. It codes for CASSVSAMNTEAFF.

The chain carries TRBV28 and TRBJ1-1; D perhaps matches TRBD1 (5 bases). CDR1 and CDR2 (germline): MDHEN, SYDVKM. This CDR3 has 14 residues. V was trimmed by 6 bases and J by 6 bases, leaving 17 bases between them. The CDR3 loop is CASRWDGRIAEAFF. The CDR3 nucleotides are TGTGCCAGCAGATGGGACGGGAGAATCGCTGAAGCTTTCTTT.

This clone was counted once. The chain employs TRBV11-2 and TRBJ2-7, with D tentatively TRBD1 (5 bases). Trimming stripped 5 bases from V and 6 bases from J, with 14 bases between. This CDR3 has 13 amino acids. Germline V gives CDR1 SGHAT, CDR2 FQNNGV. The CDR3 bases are TGTGCCAGCAGCCCATGGACAATCTCCGAGCAGTACTTC. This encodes CASSPWTISEQYF.

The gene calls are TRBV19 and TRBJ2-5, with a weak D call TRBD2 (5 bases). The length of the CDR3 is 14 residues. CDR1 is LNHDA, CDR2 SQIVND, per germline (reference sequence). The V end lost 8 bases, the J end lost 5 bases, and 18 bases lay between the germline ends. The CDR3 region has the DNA TGTGCCAGTTGCTCCGGTCCGGGAAGGGAGACCCAGTACTTC. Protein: CASCSGPGRETQYF.

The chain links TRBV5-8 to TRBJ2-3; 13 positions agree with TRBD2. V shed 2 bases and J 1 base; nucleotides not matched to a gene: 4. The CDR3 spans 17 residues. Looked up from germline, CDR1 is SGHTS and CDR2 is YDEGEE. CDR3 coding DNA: TGTGCCAGCAGCTTCACCGGGACTAGCGGGGGCACAGATACGCAGTATTTT. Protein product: CASSFTGTSGGTDTQYF.

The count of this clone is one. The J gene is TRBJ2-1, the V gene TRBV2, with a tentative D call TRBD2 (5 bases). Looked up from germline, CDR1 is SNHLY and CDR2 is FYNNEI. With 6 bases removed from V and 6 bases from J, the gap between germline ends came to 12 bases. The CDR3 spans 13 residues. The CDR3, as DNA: TGTGCCAGCAGGGACTTCCCCCCCAATGAGCAGTTCTTC. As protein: CASRDFPPNEQFF.

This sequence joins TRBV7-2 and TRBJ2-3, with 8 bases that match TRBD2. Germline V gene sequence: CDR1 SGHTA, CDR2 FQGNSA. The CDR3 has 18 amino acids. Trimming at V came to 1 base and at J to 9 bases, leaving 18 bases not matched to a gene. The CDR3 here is CASSLDVGAGTRGGTQYF. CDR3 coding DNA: TGTGCCAGCAGCTTAGACGTGGGCGCGGGGACCCGGGGGGGAACGCAGTATTTT.

The CDR3 spells CASSLQRGEQYF. The CDR3 DNA is TGCGCCAGCAGCTTGCAAAGGGGCGAGCAGTACTTC. The chain has TRBV5-1 and TRBJ2-7; D is perhaps TRBD1 (5 bases). Germline CDR1 is SGHRS and CDR2 is YFSETQ. V was trimmed by 1 base and J by 6 bases, leaving 8 bases between them. The CDR3 runs to 12 residues.

The CDR3 coding sequence is TGTGCCAGCAGCCCAGCAGGGGTGGGGAACACTGAAGCTTTCTTT. Its translation is CASSPAGVGNTEAFF. The chain uses TRBV9 and TRBJ1-1, with a possible D match to TRBD1 (6 bases). Trimming left V 4 bases short and J 1 base short, with 14 bases between. The CDR3 is 15 residues long. CDR1 and CDR2 from the germline V gene are SGDLS and YYNGEE.

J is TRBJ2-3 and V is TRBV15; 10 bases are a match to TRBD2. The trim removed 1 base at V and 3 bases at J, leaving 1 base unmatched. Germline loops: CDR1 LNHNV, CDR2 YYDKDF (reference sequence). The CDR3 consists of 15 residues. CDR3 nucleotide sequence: TGTGCCACCAGCAGAGGGACTAGCGGAACAGATACGCAGTATTTT. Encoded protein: CATSRGTSGTDTQYF. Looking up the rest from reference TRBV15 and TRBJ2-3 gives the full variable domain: DAMVIQNPRYQVTQFGKPVTLSCSQTLNHNVMYWYQQKSSQAPKLLFHYYDKDFNNEADTPDNFQSRRPNTSFCFLDIRSPGLGDTAMYLCATSRGTSGTDTQYFGPGTRLTVL.

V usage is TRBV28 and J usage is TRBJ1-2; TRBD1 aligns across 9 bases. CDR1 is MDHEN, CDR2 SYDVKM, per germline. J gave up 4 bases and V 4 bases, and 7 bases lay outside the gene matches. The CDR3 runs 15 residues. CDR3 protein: CASSYTPGQGYGYTF. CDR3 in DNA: TGTGCCAGCAGTTACACTCCGGGACAGGGCTATGGCTACACCTTC.

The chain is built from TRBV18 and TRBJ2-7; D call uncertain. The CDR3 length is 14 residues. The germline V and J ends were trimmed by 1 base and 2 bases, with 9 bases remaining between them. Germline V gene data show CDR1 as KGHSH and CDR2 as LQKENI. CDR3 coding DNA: TGTGCCAGCTCACCACAAACGGGTACCTACGAGCAGTACTTC. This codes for CASSPQTGTYEQYF.